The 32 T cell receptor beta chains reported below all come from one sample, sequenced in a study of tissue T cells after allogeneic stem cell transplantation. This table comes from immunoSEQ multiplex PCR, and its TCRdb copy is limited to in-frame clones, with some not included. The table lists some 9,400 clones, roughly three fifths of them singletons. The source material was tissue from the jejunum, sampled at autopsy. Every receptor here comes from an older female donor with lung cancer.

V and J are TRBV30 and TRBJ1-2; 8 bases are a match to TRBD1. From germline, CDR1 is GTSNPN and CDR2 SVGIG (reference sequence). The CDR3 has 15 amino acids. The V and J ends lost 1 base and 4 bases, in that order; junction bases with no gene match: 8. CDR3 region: CAWSDGQGGPYGYTF. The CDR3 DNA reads TGTGCCTGGAGTGACGGACAGGGAGGGCCCTATGGCTACACCTTC.

In nucleotides, the CDR3 is TGTGCCAGCTCACCATTACGGCTGTCTAGCTCCTACAATGAGCAGTTCTTC. Encoded protein: CASSPLRLSSSYNEQFF. J is TRBJ2-1 and V is TRBV18; D remains unclear. The CDR3 spans 17 residues. CDR1 and CDR2 from the germline V gene are KGHSH and LQKENI. Deletions cut 2 bases from V and 0 bases from J, with 14 bases between.

The CDR3 DNA reads TGTGCCAGCAGCGCGTACACTAACACTGAAGCTTTCTTT. It encodes CASSAYTNTEAFF. The chain joins TRBV9 to TRBJ1-1; unclear D gene. Germline V gene sequence: CDR1 SGDLS, CDR2 YYNGEE. CDR3 length: 13 amino acids. Trimming shortened V by 3 bases and J by 2 bases, and 8 bases separated the two germline ends.

The CDR3 nucleotides are TGTGCCAGTCACGCGGGACAGTCCTGGGAGACCCAGTACTTC. This sequence encodes CASHAGQSWETQYF. V and J are TRBV6-5 and TRBJ2-5, with a possible D match to TRBD1 (7 bases). Germline V gene sequence: CDR1 MNHEY, CDR2 SVGAGI. The CDR3 contains 14 residues. V was cut by 9 bases and J by 5 bases, with 19 bases left in between.

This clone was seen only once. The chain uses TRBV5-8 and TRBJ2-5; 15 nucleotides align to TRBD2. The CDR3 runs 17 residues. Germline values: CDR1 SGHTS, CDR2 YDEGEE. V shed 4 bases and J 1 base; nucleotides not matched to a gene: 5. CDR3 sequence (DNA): TGTGCCAGCAGCGGCGGACTAGCGGGAGGGGTCCAAGAGACCCAGTACTTC. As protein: CASSGGLAGGVQETQYF. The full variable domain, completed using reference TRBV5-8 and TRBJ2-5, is EAGVTQSPTHLIKTRGQQATLRCSPISGHTSVYWYQQALGLGLQFLLWYDEGEERNRGNFPPRFSGRQFPNYSSELNVNALELEDSALYLCASSGGLAGGVQETQYFGPGTRLLVL.

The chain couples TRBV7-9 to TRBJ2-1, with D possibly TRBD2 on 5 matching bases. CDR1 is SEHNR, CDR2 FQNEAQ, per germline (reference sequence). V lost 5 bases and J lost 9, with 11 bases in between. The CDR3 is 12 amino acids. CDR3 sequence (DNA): TGTGCCAGCAGCGACGAAGGACTTGAGCAGTTCTTC. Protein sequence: CASSDEGLEQFF. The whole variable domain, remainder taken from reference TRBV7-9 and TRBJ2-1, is DTGVSQNPRHKITKRGQNVTFRCDPISEHNRLYWYRQTLGQGPEFLTYFQNEAQLEKSRLLSDRFSAERPKGSFSTLEIQRTEQGDSAMYLCASSDEGLEQFFGPGTRLTVL.

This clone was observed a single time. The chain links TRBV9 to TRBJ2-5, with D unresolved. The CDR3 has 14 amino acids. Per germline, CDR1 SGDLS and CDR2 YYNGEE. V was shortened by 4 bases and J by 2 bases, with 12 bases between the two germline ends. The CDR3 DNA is TGTGCCAGCAGCCCCCTCGGGCGGCAAGAGACCCAGTACTTC. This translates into CASSPLGRQETQYF.

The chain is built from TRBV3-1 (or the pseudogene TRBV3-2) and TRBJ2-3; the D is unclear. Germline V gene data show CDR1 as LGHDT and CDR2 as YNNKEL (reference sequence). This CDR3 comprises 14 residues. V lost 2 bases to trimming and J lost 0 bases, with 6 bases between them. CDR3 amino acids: CASSQQTSTDTQYF. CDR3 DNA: TGTGCCAGCAGCCAACAAACTAGCACAGATACGCAGTATTTT.

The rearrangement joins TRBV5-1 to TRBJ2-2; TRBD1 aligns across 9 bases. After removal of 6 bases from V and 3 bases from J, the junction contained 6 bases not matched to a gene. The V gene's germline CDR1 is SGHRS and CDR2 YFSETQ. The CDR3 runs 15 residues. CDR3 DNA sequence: TGCGCCAGCAATAGACAGGGGGGCGACACCGGGGAGCTGTTTTTT. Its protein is CASNRQGGDTGELFF.

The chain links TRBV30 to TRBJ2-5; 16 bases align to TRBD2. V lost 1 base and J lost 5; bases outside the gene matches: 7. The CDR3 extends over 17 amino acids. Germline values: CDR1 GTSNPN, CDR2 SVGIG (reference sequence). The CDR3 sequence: CAWSAGLAGGPRETQYF. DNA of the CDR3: TGTGCCTGGAGTGCGGGACTAGCGGGGGGGCCTCGGGAGACCCAGTACTTC.

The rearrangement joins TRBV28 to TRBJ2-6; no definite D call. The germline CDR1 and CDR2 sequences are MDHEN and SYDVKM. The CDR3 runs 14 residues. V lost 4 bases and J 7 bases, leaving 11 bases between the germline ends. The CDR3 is CASSWAATANVLTF. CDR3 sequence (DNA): TGTGCCAGCAGTTGGGCCGCGACAGCCAACGTCCTGACTTTC.

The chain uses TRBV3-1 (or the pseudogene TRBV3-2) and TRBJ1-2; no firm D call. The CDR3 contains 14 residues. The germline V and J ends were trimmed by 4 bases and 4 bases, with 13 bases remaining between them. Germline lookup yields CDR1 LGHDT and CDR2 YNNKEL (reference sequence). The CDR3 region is CASSPEGRFYGYTF. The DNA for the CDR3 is TGTGCCAGCAGCCCAGAAGGGCGCTTCTATGGCTACACCTTC.

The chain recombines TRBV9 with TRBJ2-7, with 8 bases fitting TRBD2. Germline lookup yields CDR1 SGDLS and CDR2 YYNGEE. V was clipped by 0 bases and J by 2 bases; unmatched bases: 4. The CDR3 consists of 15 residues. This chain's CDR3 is CASSVGPGGAYEQYF. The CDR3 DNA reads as TGTGCCAGCAGCGTAGGGCCGGGGGGGGCCTACGAGCAGTACTTC.

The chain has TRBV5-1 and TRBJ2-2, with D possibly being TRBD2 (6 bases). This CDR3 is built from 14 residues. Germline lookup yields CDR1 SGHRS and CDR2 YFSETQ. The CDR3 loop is CTNGRDSTTGELFF. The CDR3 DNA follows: TGCACCAACGGCCGGGACTCCACCACCGGGGAGCTGTTTTTT.

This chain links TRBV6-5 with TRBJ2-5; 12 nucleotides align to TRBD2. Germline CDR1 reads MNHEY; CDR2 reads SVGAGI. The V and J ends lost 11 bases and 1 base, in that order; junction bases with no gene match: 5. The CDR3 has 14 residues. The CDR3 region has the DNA TGTGCCGTCCGACTAGCGGGGGCCCAAGAGACCCAGTACTTC. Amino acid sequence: CAVRLAGAQETQYF.

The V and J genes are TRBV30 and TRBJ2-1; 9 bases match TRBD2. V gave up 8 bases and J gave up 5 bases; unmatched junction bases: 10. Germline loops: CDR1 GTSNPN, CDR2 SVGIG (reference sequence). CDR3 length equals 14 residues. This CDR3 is CARGLAHKDNEQFF. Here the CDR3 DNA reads TGTGCCCGAGGACTAGCGCATAAGGACAATGAGCAGTTCTTC.

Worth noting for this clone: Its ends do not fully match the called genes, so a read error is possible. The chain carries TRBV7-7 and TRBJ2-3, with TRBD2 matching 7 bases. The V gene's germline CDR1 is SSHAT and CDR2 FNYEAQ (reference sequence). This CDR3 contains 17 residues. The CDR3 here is CASSPLENWGGADTQYF. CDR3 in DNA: TGTGCTAGCAGTCCTCTTGAAAATTGGGGAGGGGCAGATACGCAGTATTTT.

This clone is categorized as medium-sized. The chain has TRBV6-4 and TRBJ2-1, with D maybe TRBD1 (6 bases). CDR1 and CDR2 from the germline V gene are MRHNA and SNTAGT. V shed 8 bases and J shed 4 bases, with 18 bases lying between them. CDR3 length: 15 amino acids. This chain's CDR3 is CASSRSGTKYNEQFF. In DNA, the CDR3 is TGTGCCAGCTCCCGCTCGGGGACAAAATACAATGAGCAGTTCTTC.

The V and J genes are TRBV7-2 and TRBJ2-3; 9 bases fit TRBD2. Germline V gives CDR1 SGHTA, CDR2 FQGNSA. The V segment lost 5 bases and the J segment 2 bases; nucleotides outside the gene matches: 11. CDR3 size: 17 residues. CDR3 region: CASSPTRQRGATDTQYF. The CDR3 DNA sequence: TGTGCCAGCAGCCCCACCCGGCAGCGGGGGGCCACAGATACGCAGTATTTT.

CDR3 residues: CASRITSGSYNEQFF. CDR3 bases: TGTGCCAGCAGAATTACTAGCGGCTCCTACAATGAGCAGTTCTTC. The chain uses TRBV7-8 and TRBJ2-1; 8 bases map to TRBD2. The germline CDR1 and CDR2 sequences are SGHVS and FQNEAQ. The CDR3 has 15 amino acids. The V segment lost 6 bases and the J segment 0 bases; nucleotides outside the gene matches: 4.

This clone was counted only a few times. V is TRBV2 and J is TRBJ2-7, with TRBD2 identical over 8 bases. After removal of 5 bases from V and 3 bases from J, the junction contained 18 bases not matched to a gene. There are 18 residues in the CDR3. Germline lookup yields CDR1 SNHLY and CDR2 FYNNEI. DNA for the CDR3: TGTGCCAGCAGTCCTTGGACTAGCCCCTTTTTTAGTAGCTACGAGCAGTACTTC. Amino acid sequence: CASSPWTSPFFSSYEQYF. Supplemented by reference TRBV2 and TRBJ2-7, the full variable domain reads EPEVTQTPSHQVTQMGQEVILRCVPISNHLYFYWYRQILGQKVEFLVSFYNNEISEKSEIFDDQFSVERPDGSNFTLKIRSTKLEDSAMYFCASSPWTSPFFSSYEQYFGPGTRLTVT.

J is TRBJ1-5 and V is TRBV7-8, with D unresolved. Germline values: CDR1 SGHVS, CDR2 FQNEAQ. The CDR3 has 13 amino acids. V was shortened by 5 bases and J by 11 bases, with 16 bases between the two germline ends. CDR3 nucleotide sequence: TGTGCCAGCAGCCCGGGTCGGGGTAGGGCCCAGCATTTT. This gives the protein CASSPGRGRAQHF.

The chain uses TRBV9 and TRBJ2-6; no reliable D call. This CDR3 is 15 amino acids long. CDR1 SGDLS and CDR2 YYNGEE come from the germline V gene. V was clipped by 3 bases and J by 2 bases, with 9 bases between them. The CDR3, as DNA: TGTGCCAGCAGCGCCTCAGGAACTGGGGCCAACGTCCTGACTTTC. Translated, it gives CASSASGTGANVLTF.

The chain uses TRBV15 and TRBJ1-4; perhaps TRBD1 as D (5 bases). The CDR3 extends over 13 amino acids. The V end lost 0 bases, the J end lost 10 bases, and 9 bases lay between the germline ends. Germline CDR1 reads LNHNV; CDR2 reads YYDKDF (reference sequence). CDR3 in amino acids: CATSRDNGGKLFF. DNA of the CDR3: TGTGCCACCAGCAGAGATAACGGGGGAAAACTGTTTTTT.

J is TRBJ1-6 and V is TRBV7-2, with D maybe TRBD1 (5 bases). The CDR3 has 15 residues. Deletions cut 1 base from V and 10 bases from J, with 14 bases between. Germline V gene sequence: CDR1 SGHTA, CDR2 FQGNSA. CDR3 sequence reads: CASSLVGGMGSPLHF. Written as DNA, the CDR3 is TGTGCCAGCAGCTTAGTCGGGGGAATGGGGTCACCCCTCCACTTT.

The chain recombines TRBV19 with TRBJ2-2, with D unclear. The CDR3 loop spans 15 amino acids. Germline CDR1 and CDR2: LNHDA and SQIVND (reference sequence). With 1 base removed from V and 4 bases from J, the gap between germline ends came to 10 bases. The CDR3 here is CASSIVVTTTGELFF. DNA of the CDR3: TGTGCCAGTAGTATAGTGGTGACAACCACCGGGGAGCTGTTTTTT.

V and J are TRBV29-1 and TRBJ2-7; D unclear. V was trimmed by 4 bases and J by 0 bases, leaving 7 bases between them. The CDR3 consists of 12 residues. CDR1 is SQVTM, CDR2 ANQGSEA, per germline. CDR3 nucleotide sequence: TGCAGCGTTGGGCCCAGCTCCTACGAGCAGTACTTC. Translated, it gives CSVGPSSYEQYF.

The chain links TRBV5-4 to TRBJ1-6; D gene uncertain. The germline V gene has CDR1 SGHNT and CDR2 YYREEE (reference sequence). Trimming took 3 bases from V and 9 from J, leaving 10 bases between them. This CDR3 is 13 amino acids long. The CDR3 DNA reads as TGTGCCAGCAGCTATGGACTGGTTTCACCCCTCCACTTT. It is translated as CASSYGLVSPLHF.

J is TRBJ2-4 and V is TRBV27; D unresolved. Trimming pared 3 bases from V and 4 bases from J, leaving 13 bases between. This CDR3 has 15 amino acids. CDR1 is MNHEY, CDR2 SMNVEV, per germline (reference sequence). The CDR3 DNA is TGTGCCAGCAGTTTCTCGGACGGGCGAAAAAACATTCAGTACTTC. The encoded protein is CASSFSDGRKNIQYF.

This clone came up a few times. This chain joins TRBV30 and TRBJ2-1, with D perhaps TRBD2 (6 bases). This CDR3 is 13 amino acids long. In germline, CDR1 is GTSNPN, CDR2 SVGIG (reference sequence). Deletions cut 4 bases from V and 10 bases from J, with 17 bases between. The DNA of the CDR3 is TGTGCCTGGACTCCTCCGGGACTGCGAGAGCAGTTCTTC. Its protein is CAWTPPGLREQFF.

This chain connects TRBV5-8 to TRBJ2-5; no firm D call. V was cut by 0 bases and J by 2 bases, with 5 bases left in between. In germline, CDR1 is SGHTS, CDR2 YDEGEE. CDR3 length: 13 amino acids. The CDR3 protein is CASSLGGQETQYF. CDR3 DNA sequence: TGTGCCAGCAGCTTGGGGGGACAAGAGACCCAGTACTTC.

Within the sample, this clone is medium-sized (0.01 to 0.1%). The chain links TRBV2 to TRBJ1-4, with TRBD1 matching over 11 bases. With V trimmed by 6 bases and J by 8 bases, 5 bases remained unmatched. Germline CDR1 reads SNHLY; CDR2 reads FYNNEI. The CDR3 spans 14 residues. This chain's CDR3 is CASRGTGGREKLFF. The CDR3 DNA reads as TGTGCCAGCAGGGGGACAGGGGGAAGGGAAAAACTGTTTTTT.